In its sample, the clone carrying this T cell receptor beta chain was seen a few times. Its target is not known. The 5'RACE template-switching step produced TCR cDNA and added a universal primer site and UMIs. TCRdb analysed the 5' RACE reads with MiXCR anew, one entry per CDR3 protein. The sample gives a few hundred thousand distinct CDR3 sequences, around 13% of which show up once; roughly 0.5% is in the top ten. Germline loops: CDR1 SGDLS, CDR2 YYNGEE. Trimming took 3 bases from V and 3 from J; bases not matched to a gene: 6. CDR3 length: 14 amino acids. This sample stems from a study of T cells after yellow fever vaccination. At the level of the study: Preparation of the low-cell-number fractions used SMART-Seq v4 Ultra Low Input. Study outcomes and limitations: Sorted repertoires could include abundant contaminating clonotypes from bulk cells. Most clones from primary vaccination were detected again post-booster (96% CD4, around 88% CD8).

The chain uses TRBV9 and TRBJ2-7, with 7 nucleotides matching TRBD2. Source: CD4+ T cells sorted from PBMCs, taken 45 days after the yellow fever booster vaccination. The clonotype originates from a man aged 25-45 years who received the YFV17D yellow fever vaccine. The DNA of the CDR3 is TGTGCCAGCAGCGCGGCCGGGACTATCTACGAGCAGTACTTC. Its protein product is CASSAAGTIYEQYF.